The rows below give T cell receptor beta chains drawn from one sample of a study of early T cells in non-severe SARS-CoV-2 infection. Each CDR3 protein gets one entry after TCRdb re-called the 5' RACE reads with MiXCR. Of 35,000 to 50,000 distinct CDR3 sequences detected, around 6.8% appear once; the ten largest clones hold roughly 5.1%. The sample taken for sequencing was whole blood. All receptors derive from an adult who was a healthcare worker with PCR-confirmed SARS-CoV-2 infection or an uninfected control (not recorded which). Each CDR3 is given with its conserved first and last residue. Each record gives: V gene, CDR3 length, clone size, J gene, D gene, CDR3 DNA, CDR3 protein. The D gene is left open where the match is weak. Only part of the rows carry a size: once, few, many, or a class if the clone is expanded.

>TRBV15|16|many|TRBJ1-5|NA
TGTGCCACCAGCAGAGATCTCAGGGGAAGCAATCAGCCCCAGCATTTT
CATSRDLRGSNQPQHF
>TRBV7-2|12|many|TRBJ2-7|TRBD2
TGTGCCAGCAGAGGACTAGCGTACGAGCAGTACTTC
CASRGLAYEQYF
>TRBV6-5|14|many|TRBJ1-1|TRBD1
TGTGCCAGCAGTTATCAACCGGGACAGACAGAAGCTTTCTTT
CASSYQPGQTEAFF
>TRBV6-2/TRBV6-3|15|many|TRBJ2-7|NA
TGTGCCAGCAGCCCCGTGAGGTTGAACCCGTACGAGCAGTACTTC
CASSPVRLNPYEQYF
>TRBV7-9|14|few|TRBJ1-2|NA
TGTGCCAGCAGCCACCCTTCGACGTTATATGGCTACACCTTC
CASSHPSTLYGYTF
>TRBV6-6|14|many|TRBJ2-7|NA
TGTGCCAGCAGCCACGTGGCAGCTATCTACGAGCAGTACTTC
CASSHVAAIYEQYF
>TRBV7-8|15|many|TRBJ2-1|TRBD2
TGTGCCAGCAGCTTAGTAGCGGGACTCCCAAATGAGCAGTTCTTC
CASSLVAGLPNEQFF
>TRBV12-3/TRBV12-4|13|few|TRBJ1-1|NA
TGTGCCAGCAGTTTCCTAGGGGAAACTGAAGCTTTCTTT
CASSFLGETEAFF
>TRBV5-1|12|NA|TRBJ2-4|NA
TGCGCCAGCAGCTTGATCGGAGAAATTCAGTACTTC
CASSLIGEIQYF
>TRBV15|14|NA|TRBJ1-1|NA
TGTGCCACCAAAGGCGTGGGCATGAACACTGAAGCTTTCTTT
CATKGVGMNTEAFF
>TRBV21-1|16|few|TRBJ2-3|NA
TGTGCCAGCAGCAAAGGACAGGGGACGTACACAGATACGCAGTATTTT
CASSKGQGTYTDTQYF
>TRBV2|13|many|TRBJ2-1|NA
TGTGCCAGCAGTGCTACCTCCTACAATGAGCAGTTCTTC
CASSATSYNEQFF
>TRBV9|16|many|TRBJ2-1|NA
TGTGCCAGCAGCCAGTCTTTAGGCGCGCGTACTGATGAGCAGTTCTTC
CASSQSLGARTDEQFF
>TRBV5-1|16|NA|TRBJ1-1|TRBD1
TGCGCCAGCAGCTTCGGACAGGGGCTGGGGAACACTGAAGCTTTCTTT
CASSFGQGLGNTEAFF
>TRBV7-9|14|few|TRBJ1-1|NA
TGTGCCAGCAGCTTAGTAGCCTTGGACACTGAAGCTTTCTTT
CASSLVALDTEAFF
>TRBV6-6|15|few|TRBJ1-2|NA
TGTGCCAGCAGTTTTACCAGGGAGACCGTCTATGGCTACACCTTC
CASSFTRETVYGYTF
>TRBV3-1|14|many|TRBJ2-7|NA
TGTGCCAGCAGCCAAGTACAGGGGGGGTACGAGCAGTACTTC
CASSQVQGGYEQYF
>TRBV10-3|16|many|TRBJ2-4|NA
TGTGCCATCAGTGAAGAATGGGGCAGGCCTAATTACATTCAGTACTTC
CAISEEWGRPNYIQYF
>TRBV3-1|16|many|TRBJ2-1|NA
TGTGCCAGCAGCCGGGGACTCCTAAGCTCCTACAATGAGCAGTTCTTC
CASSRGLLSSYNEQFF
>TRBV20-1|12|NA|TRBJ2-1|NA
TGCAGTGCTAGTAACGGGCACAATGAGCAGTTCTTC
CSASNGHNEQFF
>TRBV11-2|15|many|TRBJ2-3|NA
TGTGCCAGCAGCTCCCCCAAGGGGACCGCAGATACGCAGTATTTT
CASSSPKGTADTQYF
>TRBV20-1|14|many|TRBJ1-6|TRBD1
TGCAGTGCTAGTCTGGGACAGCCTAATTCACCCCTCCACTTT
CSASLGQPNSPLHF
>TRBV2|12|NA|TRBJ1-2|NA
TGTGCCAGCAGTGAAGTGGGTCGCGGCTACACCTTC
CASSEVGRGYTF
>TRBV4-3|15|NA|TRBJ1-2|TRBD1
TGCGCCAGCAGCCAAGATCCAGGGGGGATGTATGGCTACACCTTC
CASSQDPGGMYGYTF
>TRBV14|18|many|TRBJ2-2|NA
TGTGCCAGCAGCAACCGTCATACCAGCCCAACGGACACCGGGGAGCTGTTTTTT
CASSNRHTSPTDTGELFF
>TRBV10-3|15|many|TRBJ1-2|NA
TGTGCCATCACGGGGGGCGCGGGTTTGAACTATGGCTACACCTTC
CAITGGAGLNYGYTF
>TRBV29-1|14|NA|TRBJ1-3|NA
TGCAGCGCGACATTACCTCCCTCTGGAAACACCATATATTTT
CSATLPPSGNTIYF
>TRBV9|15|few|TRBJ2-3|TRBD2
TGTGCCAGCAGCGCCCGACTAGCTAGTACAGATACGCAGTATTTT
CASSARLASTDTQYF